These 23 T cell receptor beta chains originate from one sample sequenced in a study of T cell repertoires in cytomegalovirus infection. Antigens for these TCRs are unknown. TCRdb itself ran the reads through MiXCR, one entry per CDR3 protein. The sample contains around 100,000 distinct CDR3 sequences, around a tenth of which appear only once. Sequencing used PBMCs, sequenced either directly or after in vitro stimulation (not recorded which). These receptors originate from a human donor in good health (CMV status not recorded). Some clones in this sample may be carry-over from other donors' samples.

This clonotype was observed at least ten times. The rearrangement joins TRBV12-3 or TRBV12-4 to TRBJ1-5, with D unclear. The CDR3 is 13 amino acids. Trimming stripped 3 bases from V and 2 bases from J, with 5 bases between. CDR3 DNA sequence: TGTGCCAGCAGTTTTCCGGGCAATCAGCCCCAGCATTTT. It yields the protein CASSFPGNQPQHF.

The sample holds many counts of this clonotype. The chain is built from TRBV7-2 and TRBJ2-3, with D hard to call. The V gene lost 4 bases and the J gene lost 4 bases, with 12 bases spanning the gap. CDR1 and CDR2 from the germline V gene are SGHTA and FQGNSA. CDR3 length: 14 amino acids. CDR3 loop: CASSYKVGADTQYF. The CDR3 DNA sequence: TGTGCCAGCAGCTACAAGGTCGGAGCAGATACGCAGTATTTT.

The genes are TRBV12-3 or TRBV12-4 and TRBJ1-1; D may be TRBD1 (6 bases). The CDR3 runs 14 residues. Trimming stripped 5 bases from V and 2 bases from J, with 12 bases between. The CDR3 nucleotides read TGTGCCAGCAGTGACCAGGGGATAAACACTGAAGCTTTCTTT. This translates into CASSDQGINTEAFF.

This clonotype was seen ten or more times. The chain employs TRBV4-3 and TRBJ2-3, with 7 bases identical to TRBD2. In germline, CDR1 is LGHNA, CDR2 YSLEER. This CDR3 spans 16 amino acids. J was trimmed by 4 bases and V by 0 bases; bases with no gene match: 7. DNA of the CDR3: TGCGCCAGCAGCCAAGAAGGGGAGGGGCTCGCAGATACGCAGTATTTT. Translation: CASSQEGEGLADTQYF.

The CDR3 spells CATSNAGTGYTDTQYF. The CDR3 region has the DNA TGTGCCACCAGTAACGCCGGGACTGGGTACACAGATACGCAGTATTTT. The chain recombines TRBV15 with TRBJ2-3, with TRBD2 as a possible D gene (6 bases). Trimming took 6 bases from V and 2 from J, leaving 18 bases between them. CDR1 is LNHNV and CDR2 is YYDKDF in the germline V gene (reference sequence). This CDR3 is 16 amino acids long.

This clonotype appeared a few times. The chain combines TRBV11-2 with TRBJ2-2, with a possible D match to TRBD2 (6 bases). CDR3 length: 16 amino acids. Trimming cost V 2 bases and J 4 bases, with 14 bases left between them. Per the germline V gene, CDR1 is SGHAT and CDR2 is FQNNGV. The CDR3 region has the DNA TGTGCCAGCAGCTTATATTTCGGAGGGCTCACCGGGGAGCTGTTTTTT. It is translated as CASSLYFGGLTGELFF.

The chain joins TRBV29-1 to TRBJ2-4; the D is unclear. Between the trimmed V and J ends, which lost 6 bases and 4 bases, there was a span of 16 bases. Germline V lookup: CDR1 SQVTM, CDR2 ANQGSEA. The CDR3 is 14 amino acids. CDR3: CSVVSWQSKNIQYF. The CDR3 region has the DNA TGCAGCGTAGTGTCCTGGCAGAGTAAAAACATTCAGTACTTC.

In this sample, this clonotype turned up many times. The rearrangement links TRBV18 to TRBJ1-2; TRBD1 matches 9 bases. With V trimmed by 2 bases and J by 7 bases, 14 bases remained unmatched. This CDR3 is built from 17 residues. Germline loops: CDR1 KGHSH, CDR2 LQKENI. CDR3: CASSPGLGGQGSSGYTF. DNA for the CDR3: TGTGCCAGCTCACCAGGATTGGGAGGACAGGGGAGTAGTGGCTACACCTTC.

About this clonotype: The junction shows a germline mismatch at one end, possibly a read error. The V gene is TRBV5-1, the J gene TRBJ2-2, with TRBD2 matching 8 bases. The CDR3 is made up of 16 amino acids. Germline assignment: CDR1 SGHRS and CDR2 YFSETQ. CDR3 loop: CASSLGLGLSTGELCF. Written as DNA, the CDR3 is TGCGCCAGTAGCTTGGGACTAGGCCTCAGCACCGGGGAGCTGTGTTTT. The full variable domain, in which reference TRBV5-1 and TRBJ2-2 provide the parts outside the CDR3, is KAGVTQTPRYLIKTRGQQVTLSCSPISGHRSVSWYQQTPGQGLQFLFEYFSETQRNKGNFPGRFSGRQFSNSRSEMNVSTLELGDSALYLCASSLGLGLSTGELCFGEGSRLTVL.

This clonotype was recorded only once. The gene calls are TRBV5-1 and TRBJ2-7, with 8 positions matching TRBD1. V dropped 4 bases and J dropped 4; count of bases not matched to a gene: 7. The CDR3 runs to 14 residues. The V gene's germline CDR1 is SGHRS and CDR2 YFSETQ. The CDR3: CASSTDRGQYEQYF. For the CDR3, the DNA is TGCGCCAGCAGCACTGACAGGGGCCAGTACGAGCAGTACTTC.

This clonotype was observed many times. V gene TRBV5-6 combines with J gene TRBJ2-3, with 8 positions matching TRBD2. With V trimmed by 3 bases and J by 2 bases, 8 bases remained unmatched. There are 16 residues in the CDR3. CDR1 SGHDT and CDR2 YYEEEE come from the germline V gene. CDR3 sequence (DNA): TGTGCCAGCAGCTGGGGGGTTAGCGGGACCACAGATACGCAGTATTTT. Its translation: CASSWGVSGTTDTQYF. Full variable domain (rest looked up from reference TRBV5-6 and TRBJ2-3): DAGVTQSPTHLIKTRGQQVTLRCSPKSGHDTVSWYQQALGQGPQFIFQYYEEEERQRGNFPDRFSGHQFPNYSSELNVNALLLGDSALYLCASSWGVSGTTDTQYFGPGTRLTVL.

V is TRBV28 and J is TRBJ2-2, with TRBD2 matching over 10 bases. The length of the CDR3 is 16 residues. V lost 8 bases to trimming and J lost 0 bases; unmatched junction nucleotides: 6. CDR1 and CDR2 from the germline V gene are MDHEN and SYDVKM. The CDR3 nucleotides are TGTGCCAGCGTAGCGGGAGGTTTGTCGAACACCGGGGAGCTGTTTTTT. Residues: CASVAGGLSNTGELFF.

This clonotype is medium-sized. The junction and the germline gene differ at one end; a read error may be behind it. The V call is TRBV7-7, the J call TRBJ2-5; TRBD1 matches at 7 bases. The germline CDR1 and CDR2 sequences are SSHAT and FNYEAQ (reference sequence). The CDR3 runs 14 residues. The CDR3 coding sequence is TGTGCTAGCAGCCTGTCGGACAGGCAAGAGACCCAGTACTTC. Amino acid sequence: CASSLSDRQETQYF.

This clonotype was detected many times. The rearrangement uses TRBV6-1 and TRBJ1-2, with 9 bases identical to TRBD1. CDR3 length: 14 residues. The V segment lost 6 bases and the J segment 6 bases; nucleotides outside the gene matches: 8. Germline V gives CDR1 MNHNS, CDR2 SASEGT. CDR3 coding DNA: TGTGCCAGCAGCGACAGGGGGAGGGGGCATGGCTACACCTTC. Residues: CASSDRGRGHGYTF.

This clonotype was detected a few times. The chain recombines TRBV6-2 or TRBV6-3 with TRBJ1-1; 8 nucleotides align to TRBD1. Germline CDR1 reads MNHEY; CDR2 reads SVGEGT. J gave up 4 bases and V 9 bases, and 7 bases lay outside the gene matches. This CDR3 contains 13 residues. CDR3 bases: TGTGCCAGTACGGGACAGGAGGCCACTGAAGCTTTCTTT. This sequence encodes CASTGQEATEAFF.

J is TRBJ2-2 and V is TRBV12-3 or TRBV12-4; a weak D match, TRBD2 (5 bases). The CDR3 consists of 16 residues. The ends were cut back, 6 bases at V and 0 bases at J, with 14 bases in the middle. The CDR3 region is CASSGLSFANTGELFF. CDR3 nucleotides: TGTGCCAGCAGCGGACTGTCGTTCGCGAACACCGGGGAGCTGTTTTTT.

This clonotype was seen at least ten times. CDR3 loop: CASGSLLAGSTDTQYF. In nucleotides, the CDR3 is TGTGCTAGTGGTTCCCTGCTAGCGGGTAGCACAGATACGCAGTATTTT. The rearrangement joins TRBV12-5 to TRBJ2-3, with 8 bases fitting TRBD2. The CDR3 loop spans 16 amino acids. Trimming took 4 bases from V and 0 from J; bases not matched to a gene: 6. Germline values: CDR1 LGHNT, CDR2 FRNRAP.

The chain carries TRBV19 and TRBJ1-5; no clear D gene. This CDR3 has 14 amino acids. V was trimmed by 3 bases and J by 6 bases, leaving 12 bases between them. CDR1 LNHDA and CDR2 SQIVND come from the germline V gene (reference sequence). The CDR3 DNA reads as TGTGCCAGTAGTATTTCGGGGAGCGGTCAGCCCCAGCATTTT. As protein: CASSISGSGQPQHF.

At least ten counts were recorded for this clonotype. This chain links TRBV6-6 with TRBJ1-5; possibly TRBD1 for D (5 bases). The V end lost 7 bases, the J end lost 7 bases, and 17 bases lay between the germline ends. Germline V gene data show CDR1 as MNHNY and CDR2 as SVGAGI (reference sequence). The CDR3 contains 14 residues. The CDR3 spells CASTRGAVEQPQHF. In DNA form, the CDR3 reads TGTGCCAGCACGAGAGGGGCGGTAGAACAGCCCCAGCATTTT.

This clonotype was recorded many times. This rearrangement joins TRBV7-2 to TRBJ1-3; 8 bases match TRBD1. The CDR3 runs to 18 residues. Germline V gene lookup returns CDR1 SGHTA and CDR2 FQGNSA. V shed 5 bases and J 4 bases; nucleotides not matched to a gene: 16. CDR3 DNA sequence: TGTGCCAGCAGCCCCGCGGGGACAGGAAAGGCAAGGGGAAACACCATATATTTT. It translates to CASSPAGTGKARGNTIYF.

The table lists this clonotype with a few counts. The V call is TRBV29-1, the J call TRBJ2-3, with D tentatively TRBD1 (5 bases). CDR1 and CDR2 (germline): SQVTM, ANQGSEA. The germline V and J ends were trimmed by 2 bases and 0 bases, with 15 bases remaining between them. This CDR3 spans 16 amino acids. DNA of the CDR3: TGCAGCGTTGAATCTGACAGAACCTCTAGCACAGATACGCAGTATTTT. This gives the protein CSVESDRTSSTDTQYF.

V usage is TRBV23-1 and J usage is TRBJ2-5, with 10 bases aligning to TRBD1. TRBV23-1 is identified as an open reading frame with a role that is uncertain. With 0 bases clipped from V and 1 base from J, the junction kept 14 bases outside the gene matches. The CDR3 covers 20 residues. CDR3 loop: CASSQSTGGEAREAQETQYF. The CDR3 coding sequence is TGCGCCAGCAGTCAATCGACAGGGGGCGAGGCGCGGGAGGCCCAAGAGACCCAGTACTTC.

This chain connects TRBV11-2 to TRBJ2-3; 11 bases are shared with TRBD1. The CDR3 is 18 amino acids. Germline CDR1 SGHAT, CDR2 FQNNGV. V trimming: 2 bases; J trimming: 5 bases; junction bases outside the gene matches: 12. CDR3 in DNA: TGTGCCAGCAGCTTAAGGGGCGGGACAGGGGGTTTCGGAGATACGCAGTATTTT. Amino acid sequence: CASSLRGGTGGFGDTQYF.